This TCR beta chain was sequenced in a study of shared clonotypes between healthy human individuals (dated by TCRdb to about 2020). Describing the broader study: The cohort comprised a couple of women and a few men aged 18 to 49 years. Per donor, three plates each were used for CD4 naive and CD4 memory, two for CD8 naive, and one for CD8 memory. The study deeply sequenced blood TCR repertoires of about five healthy adults to estimate repertoire size and the extent of clonotype sharing between individuals. Different laboratories and diverse techniques were used to prepare libraries and sequence TCR repertoires, to increase sequencing depth and limit assay-specific biases. Each donor's leukapheresis produced roughly between roughly 0.9 and 9 billion PBMCs. The investigation overall reported the following: Higher generation probabilities were observed for clonotypes shared by all four sorted-subset donors than for non-shared clonotypes. Because the study included a small number of donors, the genetic and exposure-history diversity represented was limited. Pairwise subsampling indicated that sequencing depth was expected to affect the degree of clonotype sharing among donors. Estimated clonotype richness was generally larger for naive than for memory subsets. Incomplete sequencing was indicated by rarefaction of sorted-subset datasets, despite the large sequencing depth. Sampling was restricted to blood, and TCR repertoires in tissue are likely to differ from TCR repertoires in blood. Approximately 5% of naive CD4, 3.5% of naive CD8, about 2.5% of memory CD4, and over 0.35% of memory CD8 clonotypes were shared across a handful of donors.

Using the deep immunoSEQ assay, multiplex PCR amplified TCR CDR3 regions from genomic DNA. Extracted genomic DNA from each cell subset was distributed evenly across all wells of several immunoSEQ 96-well plates, and each plate was treated as a replicate. For sorted subsets, approximately 210 ng genomic DNA, equal to tens of thousands of T cell genomes, was loaded into each replicate PCR. Purified libraries were measured with a Qubit 3.0 fluorometer, size-checked on a Bioanalyzer 2100, and measured again with the KAPA Library Quantification kit. Every immunoSEQ 96-well plate was sequenced on a dedicated single-read 150-cycle Illumina NextSeq 550 flow cell. Concerning the study's data processing: Because the immunoSEQ output included only junctional sequences and no quality scores, the filtering could not be the same as the filtering used for full-length reads. To assign V/J genes and CDR3, sequences were annotated against IMGT germline references using PyIR, a Python wrapper for IgBLAST v1.9. Reads were removed for weak V/J assignments (E-value above 1e-6), missing CDR3, stop codons, out-of-frame junctions, or ambiguous translated residues. A V3J clonotype was defined by an identical inferred V gene, J gene, and CDR3 amino acid sequence. Percentage overlap between repertoires was computed as shared unique clonotypes divided by the size of the smaller repertoire. Repertoire richness was assessed with RTK rarefaction, the Chao1 estimator, and Recon v2.1 estimates of unobserved clonotypes. For all TCRbeta clonotypes obtained by the gDNA method from a few donors, generation probabilities were computed with OLGA. TCRdb's version of the immuneACCESS table is confined to in-frame rearrangements and falls short of the full clone set. An unresolved V gene accounts for under half of the shortfall where checked; the remainder is of unknown origin. The DNA was the basis for D and trimming; V, J and clone size are from that table. This sample gives under 2.5 million clones in total; 85% to 95% of them show up just once. About 0.41% of the sample comes from the top ten.

From its cysteine to its phenylalanine, the CDR3 spans 15 amino acids. Just CDR3 DNA is preserved here, 45 bases in frame from base 1. After removal of 6 bases from V and 4 bases from J, the junction retains 11 bases not matched to a gene. CDR1 MNHNS and CDR2 SASEGT are derived from the germline V gene. Healthy HIV-negative adults with no recently reported acute infections or vaccinations were included as donors. All donors were Caucasian adults living in Nashville, Tennessee, USA. CD4+ T cells were enriched through magnetic negative selection, after which naive cells were positively selected on CD45RA and the remaining negative fraction served as the memory subset. After blood collection by leukapheresis, PBMCs were isolated using Ficoll-Histopaque density gradient centrifugation and then cryopreserved in the vapor phase of liquid nitrogen. Purity and quantity of every magnetically sorted T cell population were checked by analytical flow cytometry. Each sorted fraction had its genomic DNA isolated and then quantified by UV absorbance on a Nanodrop 2000c.

On this clone: Its antigen is currently not known. The sample holds no much larger clone one base away, and base qualities are not on file.

The sample taken for sequencing was naive CD4+ T cells from PBMCs. This specimen's cell subset or site label, per the study, means: CD45RA+ positively selected. The chain links TRBV6-1 with TRBJ2-5; a stretch of 7 junction bases matches TRBD1. The sequence derives from a man between 18 and 35 years old in good health. Some clones in this sample may be carry-over from other donors' samples. The DNA sequence reads TGTGCCAGCAGCCTAGGGGGCCTTTCGGGAGAGACCCAGTACTTC. This encodes CASSLGGLSGETQYF.